What follows is one T cell receptor beta chain and its context. The sample originates from a study of blood T cell repertoires in COVID-19. As for the study in general: The United States, Italy and Spain were the sources of the acute and convalescent COVID-19 samples.

Study members were between about 18 and 95 years old and lived in fewer than 30 US regions. Clinical history as reported by participants underpinned cohort assignment. Cohort 3 recovered donors had two negative PCRs, clearance, or symptom resolution. The germline V gene has CDR1 ENHRY and CDR2 SYGVKD. Trimming took 8 bases from V and 4 from J, leaving 11 bases between them. CDR3 length: 12 residues. Some clones are missing from TCRdb's copy, which holds only in-frame ones; the method was immunoSEQ multiplex PCR. This sample has fewer than 200,000 clones, with around 80% found just once. Sequenced sample: PBMCs or T cells enriched from blood (not recorded which). V and J are TRBV10-3 and TRBJ1-2; D ambiguous. This clonotype originated in a man between 50 and 59 years old who had recovered from COVID-19. CDR3 in DNA: TGTGCCATCGCTCAGGCCGGCTATGGCTACACCTTC. Its translation is CAIAQAGYGYTF.